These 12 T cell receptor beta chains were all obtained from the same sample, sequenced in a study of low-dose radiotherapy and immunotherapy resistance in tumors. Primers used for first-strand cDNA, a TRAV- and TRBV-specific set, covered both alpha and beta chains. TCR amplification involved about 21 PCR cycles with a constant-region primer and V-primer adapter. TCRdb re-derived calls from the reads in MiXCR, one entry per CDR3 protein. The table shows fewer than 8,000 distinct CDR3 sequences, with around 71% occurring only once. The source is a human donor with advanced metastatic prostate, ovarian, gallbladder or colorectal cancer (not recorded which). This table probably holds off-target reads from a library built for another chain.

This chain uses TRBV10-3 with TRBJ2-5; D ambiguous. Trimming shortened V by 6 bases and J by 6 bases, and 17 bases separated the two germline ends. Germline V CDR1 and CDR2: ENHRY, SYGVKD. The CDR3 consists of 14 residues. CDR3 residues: CAISAGPQGKTQYF. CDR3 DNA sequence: TGTGCCATCAGCGCCGGGCCTCAAGGGAAGACCCAGTACTTC.

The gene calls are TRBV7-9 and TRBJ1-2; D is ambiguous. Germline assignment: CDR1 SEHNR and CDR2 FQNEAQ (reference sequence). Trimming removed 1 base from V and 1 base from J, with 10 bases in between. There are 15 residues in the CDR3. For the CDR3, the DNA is TGTGCCAGCAGCTTAGTACCAGAGTTTAACTATGGCTACACCTTC. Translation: CASSLVPEFNYGYTF.

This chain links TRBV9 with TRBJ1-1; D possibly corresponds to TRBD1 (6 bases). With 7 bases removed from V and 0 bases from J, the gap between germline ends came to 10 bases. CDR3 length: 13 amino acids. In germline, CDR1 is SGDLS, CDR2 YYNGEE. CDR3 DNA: TGTGCCAGCGGGGGGGCGATGAACACTGAAGCTTTCTTT. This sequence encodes CASGGAMNTEAFF. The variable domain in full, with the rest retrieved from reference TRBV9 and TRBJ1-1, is DSGVTQTPKHLITATGQRVTLRCSPRSGDLSVYWYQQSLDQGLQFLIQYYNGEERAKGNILERFSAQQFPDLHSELNLSSLELGDSALYFCASGGAMNTEAFFGQGTRLTVV.

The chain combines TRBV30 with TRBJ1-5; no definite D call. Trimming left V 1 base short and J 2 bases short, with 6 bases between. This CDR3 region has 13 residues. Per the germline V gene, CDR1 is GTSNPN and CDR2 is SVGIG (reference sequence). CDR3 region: CAWSAGGNQPQHF. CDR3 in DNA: TGTGCCTGGAGTGCTGGGGGCAATCAGCCCCAGCATTTT.

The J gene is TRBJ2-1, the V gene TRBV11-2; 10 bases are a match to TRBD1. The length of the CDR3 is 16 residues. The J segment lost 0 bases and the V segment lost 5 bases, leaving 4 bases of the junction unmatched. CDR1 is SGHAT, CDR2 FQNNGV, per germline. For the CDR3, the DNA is TGTGCCAGCAGCCTGGGACAGGGGTACTCCTACAATGAGCAGTTCTTC. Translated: CASSLGQGYSYNEQFF. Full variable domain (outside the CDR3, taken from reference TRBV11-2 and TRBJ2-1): EAGVAQSPRYKIIEKRQSVAFWCNPISGHATLYWYQQILGQGPKLLIQFQNNGVVDDSQLPKDRFSAERLKGVDSTLKIQPAKLEDSAVYLCASSLGQGYSYNEQFFGPGTRLTVL.

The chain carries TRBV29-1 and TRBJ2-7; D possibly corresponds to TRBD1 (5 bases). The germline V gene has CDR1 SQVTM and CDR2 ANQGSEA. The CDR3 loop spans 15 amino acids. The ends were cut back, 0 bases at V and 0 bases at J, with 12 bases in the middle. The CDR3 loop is CSVEDPNRSSYEQYF. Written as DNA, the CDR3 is TGCAGCGTTGAAGATCCCAACAGGAGCTCCTACGAGCAGTACTTC.

The CDR3 sequence is CASSLMLASAGNEQFF. The CDR3 DNA reads TGTGCCAGCAGTTTAATGTTGGCTAGCGCAGGCAATGAGCAGTTCTTC. The chain joins TRBV27 to TRBJ2-1; D might be TRBD2 (6 bases). Germline V gene data show CDR1 as MNHEY and CDR2 as SMNVEV (reference sequence). This CDR3 region has 16 residues. The V end was cut by 2 bases, the J end by 6 bases, with 17 bases between.

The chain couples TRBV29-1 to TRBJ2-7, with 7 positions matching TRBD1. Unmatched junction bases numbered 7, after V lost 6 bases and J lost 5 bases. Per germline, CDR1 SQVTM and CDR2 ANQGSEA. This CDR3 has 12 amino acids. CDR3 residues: CSVADTGDEQYF. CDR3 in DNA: TGCAGCGTGGCCGACACAGGGGACGAGCAGTACTTC.

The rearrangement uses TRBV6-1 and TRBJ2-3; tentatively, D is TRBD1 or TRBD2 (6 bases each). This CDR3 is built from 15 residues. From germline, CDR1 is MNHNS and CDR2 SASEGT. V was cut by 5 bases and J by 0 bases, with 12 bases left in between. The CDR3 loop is CASSYTGASTDTQYF. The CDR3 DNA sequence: TGTGCCAGCAGTTATACGGGGGCCAGCACAGATACGCAGTATTTT.

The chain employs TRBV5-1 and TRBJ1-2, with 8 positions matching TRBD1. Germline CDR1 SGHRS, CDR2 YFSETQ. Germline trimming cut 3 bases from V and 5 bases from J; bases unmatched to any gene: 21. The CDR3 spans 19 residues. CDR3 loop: CASSWGSIGRDRQRYGYTF. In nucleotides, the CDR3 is TGCGCCAGCAGCTGGGGGAGTATAGGCCGGGACAGGCAGCGGTATGGCTACACCTTC.

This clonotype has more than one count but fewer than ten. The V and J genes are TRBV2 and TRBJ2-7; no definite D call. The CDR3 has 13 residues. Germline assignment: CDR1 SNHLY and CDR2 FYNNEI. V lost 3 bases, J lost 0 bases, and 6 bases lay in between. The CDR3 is CASSDGYSYEQYF. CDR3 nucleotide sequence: TGTGCCAGCAGTGACGGCTACTCCTACGAGCAGTACTTC. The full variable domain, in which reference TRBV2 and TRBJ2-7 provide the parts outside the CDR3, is EPEVTQTPSHQVTQMGQEVILRCVPISNHLYFYWYRQILGQKVEFLVSFYNNEISEKSEIFDDQFSVERPDGSNFTLKIRSTKLEDSAMYFCASSDGYSYEQYFGPGTRLTVT.

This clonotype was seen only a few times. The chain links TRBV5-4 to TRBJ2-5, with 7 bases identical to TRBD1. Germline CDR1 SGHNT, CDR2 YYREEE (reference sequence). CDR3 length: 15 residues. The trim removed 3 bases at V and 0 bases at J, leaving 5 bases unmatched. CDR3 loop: CASSSATGYQETQYF. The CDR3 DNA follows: TGTGCCAGCAGCTCGGCGACAGGGTACCAAGAGACCCAGTACTTC.